This T cell receptor (beta chain) was sequenced for a study of shared clonotypes between healthy human individuals. On this clone itself: No antigen is known for it.

General study points: Compared with clonotypes that all four donors shared, non-shared clonotypes had lower generation probabilities. In general, naive subsets displayed greater estimated richness than memory subsets did.

Splitting the CD4+ cells yielded a CD45RA+ naive subset and a CD45RA-negative memory subset. Libraries were prepared by immunoSEQ multiplex PCR; TCRdb keeps only in-frame clonotypes and omits some of them. This sample has fewer than 1.4 million clones, with about 80% found just once. Germline values: CDR1 SGHRS, CDR2 YFSETQ. The length of the CDR3 is 15 residues. V lost 6 bases, J lost 5 bases, and 6 bases stayed unmatched. This TCR was sampled from a young man in good health. Some clones in this sample may be carry-over from other donors' samples. J is TRBJ2-3 and V is TRBV5-1; TRBD2 matches at 13 bases. Material for sequencing was memory CD4+ T cells from PBMCs. Subset described: CD45RA-negative fraction. This chain's CDR3 is CASTRTSGSEDTQYF. Here the CDR3 DNA reads TGCGCCAGCACAAGGACTAGCGGGAGCGAAGATACGCAGTATTTT.